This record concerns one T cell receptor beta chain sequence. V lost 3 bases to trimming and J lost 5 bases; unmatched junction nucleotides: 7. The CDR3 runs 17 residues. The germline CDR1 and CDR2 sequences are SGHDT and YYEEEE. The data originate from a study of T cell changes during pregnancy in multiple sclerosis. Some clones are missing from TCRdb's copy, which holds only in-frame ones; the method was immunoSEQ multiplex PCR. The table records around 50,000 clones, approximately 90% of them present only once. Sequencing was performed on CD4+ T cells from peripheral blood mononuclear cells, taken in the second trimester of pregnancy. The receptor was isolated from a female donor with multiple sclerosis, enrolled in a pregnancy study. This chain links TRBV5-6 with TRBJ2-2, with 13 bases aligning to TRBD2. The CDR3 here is CASSSRTSGGETGELFF. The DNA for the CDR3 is TGTGCCAGCAGCTCCCGGACTAGCGGGGGAGAGACCGGGGAGCTGTTTTTT.